This record concerns one T cell receptor beta chain sequence. Its antigen is currently not known. The sample holds no much larger clone one base away, and base qualities are not on file. This specimen comes from a study of T cell repertoires in cytomegalovirus infection (dated by TCRdb to between 2018 and 2021). With respect to the entire study: The HLA type of each donor mattered for the analysis, because public TCR beta signatures pointed to carriage of CMV infection along with the matching HLA type. Overall study results and their limits: In both this cohort and an independent roughly 400-donor cohort, the cumulative frequency of public TCR beta family members distinguished carriers of CMV infection plus the relevant HLA type. The ex vivo response was dominated by HLA-C-restricted CMV-specific TCR beta clonotypes, which also provided the single most frequent clonotype in two of eight donors.

A distance of 13 bases separates the germline ends of V and J, which lose 1 base and 0 bases respectively. The cysteine opens and the phenylalanine closes a CDR3 of 17 amino acids. The DNA shown is the 51-base CDR3, in frame from base 1. According to the germline V gene, CDR1 reads SGHAT and CDR2 reads FQNNGV. The instrument given in TCRdb is Illumina HiSeq 1500. The public reads were reanalyzed by TCRdb: fastp trimming at Q25, MiXCR alignment, in-frame beta chains only. Rows matching on CDR3 protein sequence are summarized as one entry with the most common DNA and genes. This sample comprises approximately 550,000 distinct CDR3 sequences, approximately 15% of them detected only once. The top ten constitute roughly a quarter of the sample.

The receptor was derived from a human donor in good health (CMV status not recorded). Some clones in this sample may be carry-over from other donors' samples. Source material: CD8+ T cells from PBMCs. The chain uses TRBV11-2 and TRBJ1-3; TRBD1 is a weak D gene call, 6 bases matching. For the CDR3, the sequence is CASSLVSGVYSGNTIYF. The DNA reads as follows: TGTGCCAGCAGCTTAGTTTCAGGGGTTTACTCTGGAAACACCATATATTTT.